This entry lists 18 T cell receptor beta chains sequenced from one sample in a study of T cell responses to AZD1222 COVID-19 vaccine. Profiled with immunoSEQ multiplex PCR; TCRdb holds only in-frame clones, not every one. The profile shows about 120,000 clones, over 75% of them singletons. Material: peripheral blood, obtained on day 0 of AZD1222 vaccination. Receptors originate from an adult in good health.

The V and J genes are TRBV14 and TRBJ1-2; D uncertain. The CDR3 is 17 residues long. CDR1 is SGHDN and CDR2 is FVKESK in the germline V gene. Trimming took 2 bases from V and 4 from J, leaving 20 bases between them. CDR3 protein: CASSQIGAWEKAYGYTF. The CDR3 DNA reads TGTGCCAGCAGCCAAATTGGCGCTTGGGAAAAGGCCTATGGCTACACCTTC. Using reference TRBV14 and TRBJ1-2 for the parts outside the CDR3, the full variable domain is EAGVTQFPSHSVIEKGQTVTLRCDPISGHDNLYWYRRVMGKEIKFLLHFVKESKQDESGMPNNRFLAERTGGTYSTLKVQPAELEDSGVYFCASSQIGAWEKAYGYTFGSGTRLTVV.

V usage is TRBV7-3 and J usage is TRBJ2-7; D uncertain. CDR1 and CDR2 (germline): SGHTA, FQGTGA. V was cut by 5 bases and J by 3 bases, with 14 bases left in between. The CDR3 has 14 amino acids. The CDR3 protein is CASSPFASSYEQYF. In DNA form, the CDR3 reads TGTGCCAGCAGCCCCTTTGCTAGTAGCTACGAGCAGTACTTC.

This chain links TRBV5-6 with TRBJ2-1; 12 positions match TRBD2. J was trimmed by 9 bases and V by 1 base; bases with no gene match: 8. The germline CDR1 and CDR2 sequences are SGHDT and YYEEEE. The CDR3 covers 16 residues. The CDR3 nucleotides read TGTGCCAGCAGCTTGCTTACTAGCGGGGGGATTGGTGAGCAGTTCTTC. Its protein is CASSLLTSGGIGEQFF.

V is TRBV18 and J is TRBJ1-2; D unclear. CDR3 length: 14 amino acids. Looked up from germline, CDR1 is KGHSH and CDR2 is LQKENI. Deletions cut 6 bases from V and 4 bases from J, with 15 bases between. CDR3 amino acids: CASSPGAQLYGYTF. CDR3 coding DNA: TGTGCCAGCTCTCCCGGCGCCCAACTCTATGGCTACACCTTC.

The table lists this clone with a few counts. V usage is TRBV6-4 and J usage is TRBJ2-3; the D gene is possibly TRBD1 (6 bases). The CDR3 is made up of 13 amino acids. Germline V gives CDR1 MRHNA, CDR2 SNTAGT. Between the trimmed V and J ends, which lost 6 bases and 1 base, there was a span of 8 bases. The CDR3 DNA sequence: TGTGCCAGCAGCGCAGGGGGCACAGATACGCAGTATTTT. Protein sequence: CASSAGGTDTQYF.

This chain joins TRBV27 and TRBJ2-2; D gene uncertain. Trimming stripped 5 bases from V and 5 bases from J, with 6 bases between. Germline-derived CDR1 and CDR2 are MNHEY and SMNVEV (reference sequence). The length of the CDR3 is 12 residues. CDR3 bases: TGTGCCAGCAGTCCGCTAACCGGGGAGCTGTTTTTT. The encoded protein is CASSPLTGELFF.

The chain combines TRBV5-1 with TRBJ2-3; maybe TRBD1 (6 bases). Germline V lookup: CDR1 SGHRS, CDR2 YFSETQ. V lost 3 bases to trimming and J lost 4 bases, with 12 bases between them. The CDR3 extends over 14 amino acids. The CDR3 DNA sequence: TGCGCCAGCAGCTCACAGGGATACGCAGATACGCAGTATTTT. Translation: CASSSQGYADTQYF.

This CDR3 reads CASSSPGAGRSDTEAFF. The CDR3, as DNA: TGTGCCAGCAGCTCACCGGGTGCAGGGAGGTCAGACACTGAAGCTTTCTTT. The chain combines TRBV11-3 with TRBJ1-1, with TRBD1 as a possible D gene (5 bases). V lost 4 bases and J 3 bases, leaving 21 bases between the germline ends. Germline V lookup: CDR1 SGHNT, CDR2 YENEEA. The CDR3 contains 17 residues.

This clone has only one observation. CDR3 coding DNA: TGTGCCAGCAGTGGACCTACGGGGTCCGGTTTTGGGAACACTGAAGCTTTCTTT. Encoded protein: CASSGPTGSGFGNTEAFF. The chain uses TRBV6-1 and TRBJ1-1; no definite D call. CDR1 and CDR2 (germline): MNHNS, SASEGT. The CDR3 has 18 amino acids. Trimming took 4 bases from V and 1 from J, leaving 22 bases between them.

The V call is TRBV6-6, the J call TRBJ1-2, with D perhaps matching TRBD1 (5 bases). The length of the CDR3 is 12 residues. Trimming shortened V by 4 bases and J by 7 bases, and 10 bases separated the two germline ends. CDR1 and CDR2 (germline): MNHNY, SVGAGI (reference sequence). The CDR3 DNA is TGTGCCAGCAGTTCCGGACAAGTTGGCTACACCTTC. Protein product: CASSSGQVGYTF.

This sequence joins TRBV5-5 and TRBJ1-5; weak D call: TRBD1 (6 bases). From germline, CDR1 is SGHKS and CDR2 YYEKEE (reference sequence). With 2 bases removed from V and 6 bases from J, the gap between germline ends came to 27 bases. The CDR3 has 19 residues. CDR3 bases: TGTGCCAGCAGCTTTGGACCCATCCAGGGGTGGGGCGGGGGTCAGCCCCAGCATTTT. It translates to CASSFGPIQGWGGGQPQHF.

This chain joins TRBV18 and TRBJ1-4; no clear D. The CDR3 is 15 amino acids. Trimming shortened V by 3 bases and J by 2 bases, and 10 bases separated the two germline ends. Germline V lookup: CDR1 KGHSH, CDR2 LQKENI. CDR3: CASSPVGLTNEKLFF. The CDR3 DNA follows: TGTGCCAGCTCACCGGTCGGGCTCACTAATGAAAAACTGTTTTTT. The whole variable domain, remainder taken from reference TRBV18 and TRBJ1-4, is NAGVMQNPRHLVRRRGQEARLRCSPMKGHSHVYWYRQLPEEGLKFMVYLQKENIIDESGMPKERFSAEFPKEGPSILRIQQVVRGDSAAYFCASSPVGLTNEKLFFGSGTQLSVL.

In this sample, this clone turned up once. The CDR3 loop is CASSSNRLGAGNTIYF. CDR3 DNA sequence: TGTGCCAGCAGCTCCAACAGGCTTGGGGCTGGAAACACCATATATTTT. This sequence joins TRBV7-2 and TRBJ1-3, with D possibly TRBD1 on 5 matching bases. The germline V gene encodes CDR1 SGHTA and CDR2 FQGNSA. V dropped 4 bases and J dropped 2 bases, with 15 bases sitting between them. CDR3 length: 16 amino acids.

This clone was observed once. Other DNA sequences from this sample encode an identical CDR3 as well. The chain couples TRBV5-5 to TRBJ2-7; 9 nucleotides agree with TRBD2. Germline lookup yields CDR1 SGHKS and CDR2 YYEKEE (reference sequence). Unmatched junction bases numbered 3, after V lost 0 bases and J lost 2 bases. The CDR3 extends over 15 amino acids. CDR3 loop: CASSLDGGGAYEQYF. CDR3 DNA: TGTGCCAGCAGCTTGGATGGCGGGGGGGCCTACGAGCAGTACTTC. The full variable domain, completed using reference TRBV5-5 and TRBJ2-7, is DAGVTQSPTHLIKTRGQQVTLRCSPISGHKSVSWYQQVLGQGPQFIFQYYEKEERGRGNFPDRFSARQFPNYSSELNVNALLLGDSALYLCASSLDGGGAYEQYFGPGTRLTVT.

The chain is built from TRBV4-1 and TRBJ2-7, with TRBD2 as a possible D gene (6 bases). Trimming left V 0 bases short and J 2 bases short, with 20 bases between. The CDR3 length is 18 residues. Germline V gene sequence: CDR1 MGHRA, CDR2 YSYEKL. The CDR3 bases are TGCGCCAGCAGCCAAGATCGAATCTTCGGGGGAGCCCCCTACGAGCAGTACTTC. Protein product: CASSQDRIFGGAPYEQYF.

This chain uses TRBV7-2 with TRBJ2-3; 7 nucleotides align to TRBD1. This CDR3 region has 15 residues. V lost 2 bases, J lost 1 base, and 3 bases stayed unmatched. Germline assignment: CDR1 SGHTA and CDR2 FQGNSA. The CDR3 DNA follows: TGTGCCAGCAGCTTAATAACAGGGGGCACAGATACGCAGTATTTT. Encoded protein: CASSLITGGTDTQYF.

The chain carries TRBV4-2 and TRBJ1-2; D uncertain. The germline gives CDR1 LGHNA, CDR2 YNFKEQ. Trimming shortened V by 0 bases and J by 5 bases, and 7 bases separated the two germline ends. The CDR3 loop spans 13 amino acids. CDR3 in amino acids: CASSQDLGYGYTF. CDR3 bases: TGTGCCAGCAGCCAAGATCTGGGGTATGGCTACACCTTC.

The rearrangement joins TRBV27 to TRBJ2-5; 9 bases align to TRBD2. This CDR3 contains 15 residues. The germline gives CDR1 MNHEY, CDR2 SMNVEV (reference sequence). The V segment lost 6 bases and the J segment 2 bases; nucleotides outside the gene matches: 7. The CDR3 loop reads CASRTYSGGQETQYF. The CDR3 DNA reads TGTGCCAGCAGAACCTACAGCGGGGGGCAAGAGACCCAGTACTTC.